A selection of T cell receptor beta chains follows, all from one sample in a study of patients and donors after allogeneic stem cell transplantation. One entry per CDR3 protein results from TCRdb running MiXCR on the RT-PCR reads. The table includes approximately 200,000 distinct CDR3 sequences, around 40% detected once. Source material: blood, either unsorted or a sorted T cell fraction (not recorded which). The source is a human donor who was either an allogeneic HSCT recipient or a stem cell or donor lymphocyte infusion donor (not recorded which). It is not recorded whose cells these are; they may come from a transplant donor. The CDR3 runs from the conserved cysteine through the conserved F or W. A D gene is named only where the DNA matches it firmly. Clone size is shown for a subset of rows, as once, few, many or a class of expanded clone.

j_gene	d_gene	abundance	v_gene	CDR3aa	CDR3nt
TRBJ1-1	TRBD1	few	TRBV12-3/TRBV12-4	CASSFRQGANTEAFF	TGTGCCAGCAGTTTCCGACAGGGGGCGAACACTGAAGCTTTCTTT
TRBJ2-5	TRBD2	-	TRBV3-1	CASSRLAGDKETQYF	TGTGCCAGCAGCCGACTAGCGGGAGACAAAGAGACCCAGTACTTC
TRBJ1-2	-	many	TRBV4-3	CASSLTDNYGYTF	TGCGCCAGCAGCCTGACAGATAACTATGGCTACACCTTC
TRBJ1-2	-	few	TRBV7-3	CASSLSTGRGYTF	TGTGCCAGCAGCTTAAGTACAGGGCGAGGCTACACCTTC
TRBJ1-4	-	-	TRBV24-1	CATSDGRRPNEKLFF	TGTGCCACCAGTGATGGAAGGAGACCAAATGAAAAACTGTTTTTT
TRBJ1-1	TRBD1	few	TRBV5-1	CASSLRGQGEAFF	TGCGCCAGCAGCTTAAGGGGGCAGGGTGAAGCTTTCTTT
TRBJ1-2	-	-	TRBV6-6	CASSQQRYYGYTF	TGTGCCAGCAGTCAACAGCGCTACTATGGCTACACCTTC
TRBJ1-1	-	-	TRBV13	CASSVQGTFEAFF	TGTGCCAGCAGCGTGCAGGGAACGTTTGAAGCTTTCTTT
TRBJ1-5	-	few	TRBV20-1	CSASHTVPSNQPQHF	TGCAGTGCTAGTCATACAGTCCCTAGCAATCAGCCCCAGCATTTT
TRBJ1-6	-	few	TRBV12-3/TRBV12-4	CASSFDRKHSPLHF	TGTGCCAGCAGTTTCGACAGGAAGCATTCACCCCTCCACTTT
TRBJ1-2	-	few	TRBV28	CASSYANYGYTF	TGTGCCAGCAGTTACGCAAACTATGGCTACACCTTC
TRBJ2-3	TRBD2	-	TRBV20-1	CSARVRRSGGRPGTDTQYF	TGCAGTGCTAGAGTAAGAAGGAGCGGGGGGCGCCCGGGCACAGATACGCAGTATTTT
TRBJ1-1	-	-	TRBV12-3/TRBV12-4	CASSLLYGANTEAFF	TGTGCCAGCAGTTTACTCTATGGGGCGAACACTGAAGCTTTCTTT
TRBJ1-2	TRBD1	-	TRBV9	CASSATDRGYTF	TGTGCCAGCAGCGCTACGGACAGGGGCTACACCTTC
TRBJ2-3	TRBD2	-	TRBV29-1	CSVEDGGADTQYF	TGCAGCGTTGAGGACGGGGGGGCAGATACGCAGTATTTT
TRBJ2-5	TRBD2	-	TRBV6-5	CASSYSGTSGSRGETQYF	TGTGCCAGCAGTTACTCCGGGACTAGCGGGAGTAGAGGGGAGACCCAGTACTTC
TRBJ1-1	-	-	TRBV29-1	CSVGKGRATEAFF	TGCAGCGTTGGAAAAGGGAGGGCCACTGAAGCTTTCTTT
TRBJ1-5	TRBD1	-	TRBV20-1	CSASAGTGHQPQHF	TGCAGTGCTAGCGCCGGGACAGGACATCAGCCCCAGCATTTT
TRBJ1-1	TRBD1	few	TRBV20-1	CSAETGGMNTEAFF	TGCAGTGCTGAAACAGGGGGCATGAACACTGAAGCTTTCTTT
TRBJ2-2	TRBD1	few	TRBV2	CASSLGQAYTGELFF	TGTGCCAGCAGCCTCGGACAGGCCTACACCGGGGAGCTGTTTTTT
TRBJ1-5	-	few	TRBV10-3	CAICDVGQPQHF	TGTGCCATCTGCGATGTGGGTCAGCCCCAGCATTTT
TRBJ1-1	-	-	TRBV11-2	CASSLSSNTEAFF	TGTGCCAGCAGCTTAAGTTCGAACACTGAAGCTTTCTTT
TRBJ1-1	-	-	TRBV6-1	CASSYETWGETVANTEAFF	TGTGCCAGCAGTTACGAAACGTGGGGGGAGACAGTAGCTAACACTGAAGCTTTCTTT
TRBJ2-3	-	-	TRBV7-6	CASSRAAGRSTDTQYF	TGTGCCAGCAGCCGCGCGGCGGGGCGTAGCACAGATACGCAGTATTTT
TRBJ1-4	-	few	TRBV12-3/TRBV12-4	CASSLPSEKLFF	TGTGCCAGCAGTTTGCCTTCTGAAAAACTGTTTTTT
TRBJ2-7	TRBD2	many	TRBV20-1	CSATHTGGNSYEQYF	TGCAGTGCTACTCACACGGGGGGAAACTCCTACGAGCAGTACTTC
TRBJ2-2	-	-	TRBV14	CASSQPDRKELFF	TGTGCCAGCAGCCAACCTGACAGGAAGGAACTGTTTTTT
TRBJ2-1	-	-	TRBV20-1	CSASWVGATYNEQFF	TGCAGTGCTAGTTGGGTGGGGGCCACCTACAATGAGCAGTTCTTC
TRBJ1-2	-	few	TRBV27	CASSLRGGGDYGYTF	TGTGCCAGCAGTTTAAGAGGGGGTGGTGACTATGGCTACACCTTC
TRBJ2-3	-	-	TRBV5-1	CASSRQDKPSTDTQYF	TGCGCCAGCAGCAGACAGGACAAGCCTAGCACAGATACGCAGTATTTT
TRBJ2-1	-	few	TRBV7-9	CASSLVTGSYNEQFF	TGTGCCAGCAGCTTAGTAACGGGATCCTACAATGAGCAGTTCTTC
TRBJ2-1	-	few	TRBV29-1	CSVDRVLGGVSYNEQFF	TGCAGCGTTGACCGAGTGTTAGGCGGGGTGTCCTACAATGAGCAGTTCTTC
TRBJ1-4	-	-	TRBV9	CASSVGRDATNEKLFF	TGTGCCAGCAGCGTAGGCAGGGACGCGACTAATGAAAAACTGTTTTTT
TRBJ1-2	-	-	TRBV4-3	CASSQEFPNYGYTF	TGCGCCAGCAGCCAAGAATTTCCTAACTATGGCTACACCTTC
TRBJ1-2	-	-	TRBV4-1	CASSPSWGPNYGYTF	TGCGCCAGCAGCCCGTCATGGGGGCCGAACTATGGCTACACCTTC
TRBJ2-7	TRBD1	-	TRBV3-1	CASSRDRDTEQYF	TGTGCCAGCAGCCGGGACAGGGACACCGAGCAGTACTTC
TRBJ1-5	TRBD1	many	TRBV20-1	CSARGQGGQPQHF	TGCAGTGCTAGGGGACAGGGTGGTCAGCCCCAGCATTTT
TRBJ1-1	-	-	TRBV24-1	CATIRPPRSERAFF	TGTGCCACCATCCGGCCACCTAGATCAGAACGGGCTTTCTTT
TRBJ2-1	-	-	TRBV12-3/TRBV12-4	CASSKGRNNEQFF	TGTGCCAGCAGCAAAGGGCGGAACAATGAGCAGTTCTTC
TRBJ2-1	-	-	TRBV20-1	CSHRVGGPEQFF	TGCAGTCATCGGGTCGGGGGCCCCGAGCAGTTCTTC
TRBJ2-7	-	-	TRBV28	CASSPNAGKFFYEQYF	TGTGCCAGCAGTCCGAATGCAGGGAAATTCTTCTACGAGCAGTACTTC
TRBJ1-2	-	-	TRBV5-1	CASRGRENGYTF	TGCGCCAGCAGGGGCAGGGAGAATGGCTACACCTTC
TRBJ2-3	-	-	TRBV5-4	CASSLASGTDTQYF	TGTGCCAGCAGCTTAGCTAGCGGCACAGATACGCAGTATTTT
TRBJ2-3	TRBD2	-	TRBV20-1	CSARDSRRGGLGDTQYF	TGCAGTGCTAGAGATTCTCGGCGGGGGGGCCTCGGCGATACGCAGTATTTT